The 32 T cell receptor beta chains listed next were all sequenced from one sample in a study of cytomegalovirus exposure and HLA in healthy donors. Vbeta (60) and Jbeta (13) primers were used in the PCR. Data came from immunoSEQ multiplex PCR; TCRdb stores just in-frame clones and leaves some out. Of about 160,000 clones listed, roughly 77% are singletons. The sample comprised PBMCs. The receptors originated from a human donor in good health.

V gene TRBV7-3 combines with J gene TRBJ2-1, with TRBD2 matching over 16 bases. This CDR3 has 17 residues. J gave up 8 bases and V 2 bases, and 6 bases lay outside the gene matches. CDR1 is SGHTA, CDR2 FQGTGA, per germline. CDR3 bases: TGTGCCAGCAGCTTACAGGGACTAGCGGGAGGGCCTTATGAGCAGTTCTTC. Translating gives CASSLQGLAGGPYEQFF.

The chain joins TRBV30 to TRBJ1-1; D gene ambiguous. Trimming removed 0 bases at V and 3 bases at J, with 11 bases between. Germline loops: CDR1 GTSNPN, CDR2 SVGIG (reference sequence). CDR3 size: 14 residues. This chain's CDR3 is CAWSVSAGDTEAFF. CDR3 coding DNA: TGTGCCTGGAGTGTGAGCGCGGGTGACACTGAAGCTTTCTTT.

The CDR3 nucleotides read TGTGCCTGGAGACAGATTGAAGCTTTCTTT. This encodes CAWRQIEAFF. The rearrangement links TRBV30 to TRBJ1-1; D is unresolved. This CDR3 has 10 amino acids. Germline lookup yields CDR1 GTSNPN and CDR2 SVGIG (reference sequence). Trimming took 3 bases from V and 7 from J, leaving 6 bases between them.

The rearrangement uses TRBV13 and TRBJ2-1; perhaps TRBD1 as D (6 bases). The CDR3 length is 16 residues. Germline assignment: CDR1 PRHDT and CDR2 FYEKMQ (reference sequence). The V gene lost 4 bases and the J gene lost 8 bases, with 21 bases spanning the gap. The CDR3 loop reads CASSSPDRPPVDEQFF. DNA for the CDR3: TGTGCCAGCAGCTCCCCTGACAGGCCCCCAGTCGATGAGCAGTTCTTC. The variable domain in full, with the rest retrieved from reference TRBV13 and TRBJ2-1, is AAGVIQSPRHLIKEKRETATLKCYPIPRHDTVYWYQQGPGQDPQFLISFYEKMQSDKGSIPDRFSAQQFSDYHSELNMSSLELGDSALYFCASSSPDRPPVDEQFFGPGTRLTVL.

The chain is built from TRBV6-5 and TRBJ1-4; D call uncertain. V gave up 6 bases and J gave up 8 bases, with 10 bases separating them. Germline CDR1 MNHEY, CDR2 SVGAGI. The length of the CDR3 is 12 residues. The CDR3 bases are TGTGCCAGCAGCCAGCCGGGAGAAAAACTGTTTTTT. It yields the protein CASSQPGEKLFF.

The chain joins TRBV5-1 to TRBJ2-7; possible D gene TRBD1, 5 bases. From germline, CDR1 is SGHRS and CDR2 YFSETQ. V shed 2 bases and J shed 3 bases, with 15 bases lying between them. CDR3 length: 15 amino acids. Here the CDR3 reads CASSFWAGPNYEQYF. In DNA form, the CDR3 reads TGCGCCAGCAGCTTCTGGGCAGGGCCGAACTACGAGCAGTACTTC.

V usage is TRBV4-3 and J usage is TRBJ2-1; 10 bases map to TRBD2. J lost 2 bases, V lost 4 bases, and 8 bases had no gene match. This CDR3 comprises 17 residues. Germline-derived CDR1 and CDR2 are LGHNA and YSLEER. CDR3 sequence reads: CASSPSPSGGAYNEQFF. The CDR3 bases are TGCGCCAGCAGCCCGTCCCCTAGCGGGGGAGCCTACAATGAGCAGTTCTTC.

The chain combines TRBV25-1 with TRBJ2-3; tentatively, D is TRBD1 (5 bases). CDR1 and CDR2 from the germline V gene are MGHDK and SYGVNS. Trimming pared 4 bases from V and 2 bases from J, leaving 13 bases between. The CDR3 is 15 amino acids. CDR3 in amino acids: CASSGTHRITDTQYF. In nucleotides, the CDR3 is TGTGCCAGCAGTGGGACACACCGTATCACAGATACGCAGTATTTT.

The rearrangement uses TRBV28 and TRBJ2-1; D gene ambiguous. Germline-derived CDR1 and CDR2 are MDHEN and SYDVKM. The V end was cut by 9 bases, the J end by 2 bases, with 17 bases between. This CDR3 contains 15 residues. The CDR3 DNA is TGTGCCAGTACCAACAGTCCTCGAACCTACAATGAGCAGTTCTTC. Its translation is CASTNSPRTYNEQFF.

The chain joins TRBV27 to TRBJ1-3; tentative D call: TRBD1 (5 bases). Trimming left V 3 bases short and J 0 bases short, with 12 bases between. This CDR3 comprises 16 residues. In germline, CDR1 is MNHEY, CDR2 SMNVEV (reference sequence). CDR3 sequence (DNA): TGTGCCAGCAGTTTGCTGGGGCCACACTCTGGAAACACCATATATTTT. It translates to CASSLLGPHSGNTIYF.

The genes are TRBV10-3 and TRBJ2-3; the D gene is possibly TRBD2 (5 bases). Per germline, CDR1 ENHRY and CDR2 SYGVKD. V was pared by 6 bases and J by 1 base, with 11 bases between. The CDR3 is made up of 14 amino acids. CDR3: CAISGERRTDTQYF. The CDR3 region has the DNA TGTGCCATCAGCGGGGAGCGGCGCACAGATACGCAGTATTTT.

The CDR3 coding sequence is TGTGCCATCAGCTTGGGCGGGGGAAATCAGCCCCAGCATTTT. Residues: CAISLGGGNQPQHF. The V gene is TRBV10-3, the J gene TRBJ1-5; a weak D match, TRBD1 (5 bases). Trimming took 6 bases from V and 4 from J, leaving 13 bases between them. The CDR3 consists of 14 residues. CDR1 and CDR2 (germline): ENHRY, SYGVKD.

This clone was picked up one time. The CDR3 DNA follows: TGCAGCGCTCTTCAAGGGACAGTCTCCGGGGAGCTGTTTTTT. It yields the protein CSALQGTVSGELFF. This chain links TRBV29-1 with TRBJ2-2, with 7 positions matching TRBD1. This CDR3 contains 14 residues. The V segment lost 7 bases and the J segment 6 bases; nucleotides outside the gene matches: 11. Germline-derived CDR1 and CDR2 are SQVTM and ANQGSEA.

V is TRBV27 and J is TRBJ2-5, with TRBD1 as a possible D gene (6 bases). The germline V gene encodes CDR1 MNHEY and CDR2 SMNVEV (reference sequence). V gave up 5 bases and J gave up 0 bases, with 16 bases separating them. The CDR3 runs 16 residues. The CDR3, as DNA: TGTGCCAGCAGTCCGCTTAGGGACAAACACCAAGAGACCCAGTACTTC. It is translated as CASSPLRDKHQETQYF.

V and J are TRBV11-2 and TRBJ2-1, with 10 bases that match TRBD2. The junction had 8 bases not matched to a gene; V was cut back by 0 bases and J by 9 bases. Germline CDR1 reads SGHAT; CDR2 reads FQNNGV. CDR3 size: 16 residues. The CDR3 here is CASSLEGTSVGGEQFF. Here the CDR3 DNA reads TGTGCCAGCAGCTTAGAAGGGACTAGCGTGGGGGGTGAGCAGTTCTTC.

This clone was seen a few times. The CDR3 loop reads CASSSRGMNTEAFF. In DNA form, the CDR3 reads TGTGCCAGCAGTTCAAGGGGCATGAACACTGAAGCTTTCTTT. V gene TRBV6-6 combines with J gene TRBJ1-1, with TRBD1 as a possible D gene (5 bases). The V end was cut by 4 bases, the J end by 0 bases, with 9 bases between. This CDR3 has 14 residues. Germline CDR1 and CDR2: MNHNY and SVGAGI (reference sequence).

The chain couples TRBV5-4 to TRBJ1-2; tentative D call: TRBD1 (5 bases). Trimming took 6 bases from V and 4 from J, leaving 25 bases between them. Germline V gives CDR1 SGHNT, CDR2 YYREEE (reference sequence). CDR3 size: 17 residues. The CDR3 spells CASTSERRAGGTYGYTF. The CDR3 DNA follows: TGTGCCAGCACCTCAGAAAGGAGGGCCGGGGGAACCTATGGCTACACCTTC. Supplemented by reference TRBV5-4 and TRBJ1-2, the full variable domain reads ETGVTQSPTHLIKTRGQQVTLRCSSQSGHNTVSWYQQALGQGPQFIFQYYREEENGRGNFPPRFSGLQFPNYSSELNVNALELDDSALYLCASTSERRAGGTYGYTFGSGTRLTVV.

This chain connects TRBV5-1 to TRBJ2-6; possibly TRBD1 for D (6 bases). Germline lookup yields CDR1 SGHRS and CDR2 YFSETQ. V was trimmed by 2 bases and J by 4 bases, leaving 10 bases between them. This CDR3 comprises 15 residues. CDR3 residues: CASSFSGAGANVLTF. The CDR3 DNA reads as TGCGCCAGCAGCTTCTCAGGGGCAGGGGCCAACGTCCTGACTTTC.

CDR3 bases: TGTGCCATCAGTGAGTCAGGGGGTGGGATGAACACTGAAGCTTTCTTT. Protein: CAISESGGGMNTEAFF. This chain uses TRBV10-3 with TRBJ1-1, with D perhaps TRBD1 (6 bases). Germline CDR1 reads ENHRY; CDR2 reads SYGVKD. This CDR3 contains 16 residues. Trimming stripped 0 bases from V and 0 bases from J, with 11 bases between.

The rearrangement joins TRBV25-1 to TRBJ1-2; TRBD1 agrees at 9 bases. Germline V gene sequence: CDR1 MGHDK, CDR2 SYGVNS. The CDR3 consists of 13 residues. V dropped 10 bases and J dropped 6; count of bases not matched to a gene: 9. Here the CDR3 DNA reads TGTGCCACCGAAGAGGACAGGGGCAATGGCTACACCTTC. It translates to CATEEDRGNGYTF.

The chain joins TRBV30 to TRBJ2-5; maybe TRBD1 (6 bases). CDR1 and CDR2 from the germline V gene are GTSNPN and SVGIG (reference sequence). The CDR3 contains 16 residues. The V gene lost 3 bases and the J gene lost 5 bases, with 22 bases spanning the gap. The CDR3 DNA sequence: TGTGCCTGGAGGGTAAAGTATTCTGGGGGCGCGGAGACCCAGTACTTC. Its protein product is CAWRVKYSGGAETQYF.

Remarks on this clone: One end of the junction fails to match germline, which may point to a read error. The V and J genes are TRBV15 and TRBJ2-4; D remains unclear. Germline-derived CDR1 and CDR2 are LNHNV and YYDKDF (reference sequence). CDR3 size: 16 residues. CDR3 bases: TGTGCCACCAGCGGAGACGGGTCCCTAGCCAAAAACATTCAGTACTTC. Protein product: CATSGDGSLAKNIQYF.

V gene TRBV15 combines with J gene TRBJ2-7, with D unclear. V was cut by 0 bases and J by 5 bases, with 23 bases left in between. This CDR3 spans 18 amino acids. Per germline, CDR1 LNHNV and CDR2 YYDKDF (reference sequence). For the CDR3, the DNA is TGTGCCACCAGCAGAGATAAAAGGAGTCCTCTGGCCCTCGACGAGCAGTACTTC. Translated: CATSRDKRSPLALDEQYF.

Notes on this clone: Other nucleotide sequences in the sample specify the same CDR3. CDR3 amino acids: CASSEASGGSYEQYF. The CDR3 region has the DNA TGTGCCAGCAGTGAAGCTAGCGGGGGCTCCTACGAGCAGTACTTC. The chain links TRBV6-1 to TRBJ2-7; 9 bases fit TRBD2. Germline assignment: CDR1 MNHNS and CDR2 SASEGT. This CDR3 has 15 residues. The V gene end was trimmed by 0 bases and the J gene end by 0 bases; junction bases not matched to a gene: 0.

The chain uses TRBV7-9 and TRBJ2-7; 9 bases fit TRBD2. The CDR3 length is 16 residues. The V and J ends lost 6 bases and 1 base, in that order; junction bases with no gene match: 10. The V gene's germline CDR1 is SEHNR and CDR2 FQNEAQ (reference sequence). The CDR3 coding sequence is TGTGCCAGCAGTCGCCAGGTTCTAGCGGGATCCTACGAGCAGTACTTC. Protein sequence: CASSRQVLAGSYEQYF.

The rearrangement links TRBV19 to TRBJ1-2, with D unclear. This CDR3 spans 17 amino acids. Germline V gene lookup returns CDR1 LNHDA and CDR2 SQIVND (reference sequence). Trimming removed 5 bases from V and 5 bases from J, with 24 bases in between. CDR3: CASSAPGRRRSYYGYTF. In DNA, the CDR3 is TGTGCCAGTAGTGCGCCAGGAAGAAGAAGGTCTTATTATGGCTACACCTTC. The full variable domain, completed using reference TRBV19 and TRBJ1-2, is DGGITQSPKYLFRKEGQNVTLSCEQNLNHDAMYWYRQDPGQGLRLIYYSQIVNDFQKGDIAEGYSVSREKKESFPLTVTSAQKNPTAFYLCASSAPGRRRSYYGYTFGSGTRLTVV.

The chain is built from TRBV18 and TRBJ1-3, with a weak D call TRBD1 (5 bases). CDR1 is KGHSH and CDR2 is LQKENI in the germline V gene. The V gene lost 3 bases and the J gene lost 2 bases, with 20 bases spanning the gap. This CDR3 is 18 amino acids long. The CDR3 region is CASSPQATTGFTGNTIYF. The CDR3 DNA is TGTGCCAGCTCACCGCAGGCCACAACAGGTTTCACTGGAAACACCATATATTTT.

The chain links TRBV13 to TRBJ1-6; TRBD1 is a possible D gene (6 bases). V was clipped by 5 bases and J by 10 bases, with 9 bases between them. The CDR3 is 12 residues long. From germline, CDR1 is PRHDT and CDR2 FYEKMQ (reference sequence). This CDR3 is CASSAGVSPLHF. The CDR3 DNA reads TGTGCCAGCAGCGCAGGGGTATCACCCCTCCACTTT.

CDR3 nucleotide sequence: TGTGCCAGCAGCTTAGTGGCAGGGGAGACCTACGAGCAGTACTTC. It translates to CASSLVAGETYEQYF. The V and J genes are TRBV11-2 and TRBJ2-7; tentatively, D is TRBD1 (6 bases). This CDR3 is 15 amino acids long. The germline V gene has CDR1 SGHAT and CDR2 FQNNGV. The germline V and J ends were trimmed by 1 base and 2 bases, with 12 bases remaining between them.

This clone was seen only a few times. The genes are TRBV19 and TRBJ2-5, with 7 bases that match TRBD2. Germline CDR1 and CDR2: LNHDA and SQIVND (reference sequence). The CDR3 is 14 amino acids. V dropped 6 bases and J dropped 4; count of bases not matched to a gene: 8. CDR3 in DNA: TGTGCCAGTAGGCCCCGGGACTACGGAGAGACCCAGTACTTC. Protein: CASRPRDYGETQYF.

The chain employs TRBV29-1 and TRBJ2-7; 10 bases match TRBD1. The CDR3 is made up of 14 amino acids. Per germline, CDR1 SQVTM and CDR2 ANQGSEA. J was trimmed by 3 bases and V by 6 bases; bases with no gene match: 8. DNA for the CDR3: TGCAGCGTCGACAGGGGGCTTTCACACTACGAGCAGTACTTC. Translated: CSVDRGLSHYEQYF.

The V call is TRBV9, the J call TRBJ1-3; D is unclear. The germline V gene encodes CDR1 SGDLS and CDR2 YYNGEE. This CDR3 is built from 14 residues. Trimming took off 0 bases at V and 4 bases at J, with 8 bases between the two ends. In DNA form, the CDR3 reads TGTGCCAGCAGCGTAGTGGGCACGGGAAACACCATATATTTT. It codes for CASSVVGTGNTIYF.